This T cell receptor (beta chain) stems from a study of cytomegalovirus exposure and HLA in healthy donors. Whole-study results and caveats: The study dropped some indistinguishable V segments, TRBV6-2 and TRBV6-3 among them.

PCR used 60 Vbeta primers and 13 Jbeta primers. Sequencing was performed with immunoSEQ multiplex PCR; in TCRdb, only in-frame clones are kept and a portion is missing. This table holds some 130,000 clones, approximately 64% found once. Regarding this clone: No antigen is known for it.

Germline V gives CDR1 SGHNT, CDR2 YYREEE (reference sequence). This CDR3 is built from 15 residues. The V end was cut by 4 bases, the J end by 6 bases, with 20 bases between. The specimen sequenced was PBMCs. This chain joins TRBV5-4 and TRBJ2-7; tentative D call: TRBD1 (7 bases). This TCR was recovered from a woman between 40 and 50 years old in good health and CMV-seronegative. The CDR3 spells CASSPPARGASEQYF. The DNA of the CDR3 is TGTGCCAGCAGCCCCCCCGCCAGGGGGGCCTCCGAGCAGTACTTC.